This TCR beta chain stems from a study of T cell responses to AZD1222 COVID-19 vaccine listed by TCRdb under 2021. About the full investigation: TCR sequencing covered more than 230 trial participants: 200 to 220 given two doses of AZD1222 and 26 given two doses of MenACWY control vaccine. Trial participants were enrolled into age subgroups of 18-55, 56-69 and 70-plus years, which contained roughly 150, 30 and 60 TCR-sequenced participants, respectively. Broad study findings and their caveats: Reportedly, close to half of the unique spike-specific TCRs recognized epitopes lying outside the regions that are mutated in the B.1.351 and B.1.1.7 variants. In the small 56-69-year group, the increase in depth fell short of significance, most likely because of low power. Because no samples from the day 14 peak response were available, repertoires could be characterized only after the peak T cell response. Spike-specific TCR breadth and depth rose significantly after two AZD1222 doses compared with day 0 and with MenACWY recipients. Participants were mostly white British, with more females than males. The authors suggested clonal diversity may have been underestimated. Conclusions about previously exposed vaccinees are limited because only a handful of AZD1222 recipients were SARS-CoV-2 seropositive at baseline. CD4 TCRs associated with the vaccine covered the entire spike protein, and the dominant responses were in regions 160-218 and 743-854.

From the cysteine through the phenylalanine, the CDR3 covers 15 amino acids. The read is trimmed to its CDR3 DNA, 45 bases read in frame from base 1. As encoded in the germline V gene, CDR1 is MNHNS while CDR2 is SASEGT. What the time point label conveys for this sample: about 28 days (+/-7) after the second vaccine dose. AZD1222 recipients whose second dose came at about 4 weeks and those whose second dose came at about 12 weeks were combined into one group, since spike-specific TCR depth and breadth did not differ between the two schedules. Vaccinee samples were obtained from the UK trials COV001 and COV002, which included a single-blind randomized controlled phase 2/3 trial of AZD1222 (ChAdOx1 nCoV-19) in healthy adults. For TCRbeta chain sequencing, PBMC samples were collected from trial participants at day 0 and at day 28 after the second dose. There are a few counts of this clone. Its specific antigen is unknown. One junction end does not reproduce the germline sequence, and a read error may be involved.

The CDR3 regions of human TCRbeta chains were subjected to immunosequencing. The authors' pipeline ran thus. Repertoire TCRs were matched against a reference library of SARS-CoV-2-specific TCRs generated with the MIRA antigen-specificity platform. Breadth was defined as the fraction of unique TCRs that were SARS-CoV-2-associated. Depth was defined as the fraction of total T cells that were SARS-CoV-2-associated. Using the MIRA data, every spike-specific TCR was mapped to the spike region that the TCR reacted to and assigned to either a CD4 or a CD8 class. Log10-transformed breadth and depth values were compared by one-way ANOVA with Sidak's multiple comparisons tests. Sourced from immuneACCESS, this table was stored by TCRdb with only in-frame sequences that have V and J called. A share of the clones is absent; for the studies checked, an unresolved V gene accounts for under half, and the remainder has no known explanation. The D gene and trimming were derived from the DNA, and the V and J assignments and clone size from that table. The sample has about 150,000 clones on record, approximately 90% of them singletons. 3.8% of the sample comes from the top ten.

Recombination linked TRBV6-1 to TRBJ2-7, and 9 bases in between align with TRBD1. The sequence came from an adult who received the AZD1222 COVID-19 vaccine. The sequencing used peripheral blood, collected 28 days after the second AZD1222 dose. The CDR3 in this case is CASREAQGAGDEQYF. The base sequence is TGTGCCAGCAGGGAAGCACAGGGGGCGGGGGACGAGCAGTACTTC.